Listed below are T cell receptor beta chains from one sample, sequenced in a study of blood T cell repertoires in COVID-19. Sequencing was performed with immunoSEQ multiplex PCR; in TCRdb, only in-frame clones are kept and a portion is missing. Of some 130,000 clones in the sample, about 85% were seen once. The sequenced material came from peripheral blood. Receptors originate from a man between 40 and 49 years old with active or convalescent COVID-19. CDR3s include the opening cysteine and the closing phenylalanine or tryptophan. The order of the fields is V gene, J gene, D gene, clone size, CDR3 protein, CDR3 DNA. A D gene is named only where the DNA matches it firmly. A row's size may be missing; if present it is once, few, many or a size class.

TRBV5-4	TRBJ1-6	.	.	CASSSTTGIRSPLHF	TGTGCCAGCAGTTCTACCACAGGGATCAGATCACCCCTCCACTTT
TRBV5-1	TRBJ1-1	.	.	CASAPGGLMNTEAFF	TGCGCCAGCGCCCCCGGGGGACTAATGAACACTGAAGCTTTCTTT
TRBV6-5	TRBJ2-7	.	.	CASSDYYEQYF	TGTGCCAGCAGCGACTACTACGAGCAGTACTTC
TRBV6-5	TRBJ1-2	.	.	CASKDTNYGYTF	TGTGCCAGCAAGGACACCAACTATGGCTACACCTTC
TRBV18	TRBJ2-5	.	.	CASSTGLQETQYF	TGTGCCAGCTCAACGGGTCTCCAAGAGACCCAGTACTTC
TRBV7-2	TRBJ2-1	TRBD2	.	CASRLTGGYNEQFF	TGTGCCAGCAGACTCACGGGGGGGTACAATGAGCAGTTCTTC
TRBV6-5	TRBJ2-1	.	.	CASRPYSDNEQFF	TGTGCCAGCAGACCCTACTCGGACAATGAGCAGTTCTTC
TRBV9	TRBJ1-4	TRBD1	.	CASSPEGGGIEKLFF	TGTGCCAGCAGCCCAGAAGGGGGCGGGATTGAAAAACTGTTTTTT
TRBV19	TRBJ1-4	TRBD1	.	CASSMGQTPNEKLFF	TGTGCCAGTAGTATGGGACAGACTCCTAATGAAAAACTGTTTTTT
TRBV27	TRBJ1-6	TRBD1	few	CASSLRYQERDRGGDSPLHF	TGTGCCAGCAGTTTAAGATACCAAGAGCGGGACAGGGGAGGGGATTCACCCCTCCACTTT
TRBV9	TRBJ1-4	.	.	CASSVVGWTPGGEKLFF	TGTGCCAGCAGCGTAGTCGGTTGGACTCCTGGCGGCGAAAAACTGTTTTTT
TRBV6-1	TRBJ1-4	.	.	CASSEARGGTNEKLFF	TGTGCCAGCAGTGAAGCGCGGGGGGGAACTAATGAAAAACTGTTTTTT
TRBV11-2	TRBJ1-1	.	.	CASSSSYGEGLNTEAFF	TGTGCCAGCAGCTCCTCGTATGGGGAGGGATTGAACACTGAAGCTTTCTTT
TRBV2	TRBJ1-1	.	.	CASSSQGLNTEAFF	TGTGCCAGCAGTTCACAGGGATTGAACACTGAAGCTTTCTTT
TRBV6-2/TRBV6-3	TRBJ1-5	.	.	CASSYRWQPQHF	TGTGCCAGCAGTTACCGGTGGCAGCCCCAGCATTTT
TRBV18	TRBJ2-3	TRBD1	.	CASSPRQGARTDTQYF	TGTGCCAGCTCACCGAGACAGGGGGCGAGGACAGATACGCAGTATTTT
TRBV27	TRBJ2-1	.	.	CASSLVRGSYNEQFF	TGTGCCAGCAGTTTGGTACGGGGTTCCTACAATGAGCAGTTCTTC
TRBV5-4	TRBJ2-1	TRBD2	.	CASSPGLAGGKYYNEQFF	TGTGCCAGCAGCCCCGGACTAGCGGGGGGGAAATACTACAATGAGCAGTTCTTC
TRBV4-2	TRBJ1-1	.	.	CASSQEGGGGNTEAFF	TGTGCCAGCAGCCAAGAGGGGGGAGGAGGAAACACTGAAGCTTTCTTT
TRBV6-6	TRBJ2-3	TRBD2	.	CASSYGLAGPDTQYF	TGTGCCAGCAGTTACGGGCTAGCGGGGCCAGATACGCAGTATTTT
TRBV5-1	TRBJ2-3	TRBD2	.	CASSLYGGASADTQYF	TGCGCCAGCAGCTTGTACGGGGGGGCCTCTGCAGATACGCAGTATTTT
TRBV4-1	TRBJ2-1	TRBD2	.	CASSQALAGGIYNEQFF	TGCGCCAGCAGCCAAGCACTAGCGGGGGGGATTTACAATGAGCAGTTCTTC
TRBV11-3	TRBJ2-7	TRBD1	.	CASSLSGQGPYEQYF	TGTGCCAGCAGCCTATCGGGACAGGGCCCCTACGAGCAGTACTTC
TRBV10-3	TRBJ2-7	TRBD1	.	CAITGGQGPTYEQYF	TGTGCCATCACCGGGGGACAGGGGCCGACCTACGAGCAGTACTTC
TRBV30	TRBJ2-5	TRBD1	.	CAWSVLDRQETQYF	TGTGCCTGGAGTGTACTGGACAGGCAAGAGACCCAGTACTTC
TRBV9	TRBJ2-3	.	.	CASSVGMGGRDTDTQYF	TGTGCCAGCAGCGTAGGTATGGGGGGACGAGACACAGATACGCAGTATTTT
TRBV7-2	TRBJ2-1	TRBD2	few	CASSFTSGGGNEQFF	TGTGCCAGCAGCTTTACTAGCGGGGGGGGGAATGAGCAGTTCTTC
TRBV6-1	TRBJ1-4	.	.	CASSELGGTAYNEKLFF	TGTGCCAGCAGTGAACTGGGAGGGACGGCCTATAATGAAAAACTGTTTTTT
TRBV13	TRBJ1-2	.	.	CASSLGQFYGYTF	TGTGCCAGCAGCCTCGGACAGTTCTATGGCTACACCTTC
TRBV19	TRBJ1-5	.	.	CASSISGSQPQHF	TGTGCCAGTAGTATTTCGGGATCTCAGCCCCAGCATTTT
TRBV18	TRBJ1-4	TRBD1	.	CASSQRTGYEKLFF	TGTGCCAGCTCCCAGAGGACAGGGTATGAAAAACTGTTTTTT
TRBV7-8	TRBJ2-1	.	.	CASSLVRSDEQFF	TGTGCCAGCAGCTTAGTCCGGTCGGATGAGCAGTTCTTC
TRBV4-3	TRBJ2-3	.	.	CASSRGQLGTDTQYF	TGCGCCAGCAGCCGAGGACAGCTTGGGACAGATACGCAGTATTTT
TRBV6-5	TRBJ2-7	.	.	CASSRQISSYEQYF	TGTGCCAGCAGTCGACAGATTAGCTCCTACGAGCAGTACTTC
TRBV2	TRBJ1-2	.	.	CASSEVGRSEYGYTF	TGTGCCAGCAGTGAAGTGGGGCGCAGTGAATATGGCTACACCTTC
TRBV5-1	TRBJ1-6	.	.	CASNPGQVNSPLHF	TGCGCCAGCAACCCGGGACAAGTTAATTCACCCCTCCACTTT
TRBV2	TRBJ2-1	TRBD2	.	CASSGPASGGSEQFF	TGTGCCAGCAGTGGCCCGGCTAGCGGGGGATCGGAGCAGTTCTTC
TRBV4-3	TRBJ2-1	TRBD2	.	CASSQGTLAGGENEQFF	TGCGCCAGCAGCCAAGGAACACTAGCGGGGGGCGAAAATGAGCAGTTCTTC
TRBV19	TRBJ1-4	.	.	CASSMLAGANEKLFF	TGTGCCAGTAGTATGCTGGCAGGGGCGAATGAAAAACTGTTTTTT
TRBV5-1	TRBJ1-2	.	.	CASSLEGRVNYGYTF	TGCGCCAGCAGCTTGGAGGGCAGGGTGAACTATGGCTACACCTTC
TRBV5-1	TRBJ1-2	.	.	CASSLGGNYGYTF	TGCGCCAGCAGCTTGGGGGGCAACTATGGCTACACCTTC
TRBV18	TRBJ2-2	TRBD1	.	CASSPQGAGNTGELFF	TGTGCCAGCTCTCCACAGGGGGCTGGGAACACCGGGGAGCTGTTTTTT
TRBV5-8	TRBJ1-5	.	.	CASSPLRGGNQPQHF	TGTGCCAGCAGCCCTCTTAGGGGTGGCAATCAGCCCCAGCATTTT
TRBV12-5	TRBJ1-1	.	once	CASARTSEAFF	TGTGCTAGTGCCCGTACATCTGAAGCTTTCTTT
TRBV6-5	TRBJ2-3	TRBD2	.	CASRAEGRGADTQYF	TGTGCCAGCAGGGCGGAGGGGAGGGGTGCAGATACGCAGTATTTT
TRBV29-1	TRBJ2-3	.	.	CSVTRTGGGTDTQYF	TGCAGCGTTACCAGGACTGGAGGGGGCACAGATACGCAGTATTTT
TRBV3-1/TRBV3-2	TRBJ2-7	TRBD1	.	CASFSRTGNEQYF	TGTGCCAGCTTCAGCCGGACAGGGAACGAGCAGTACTTC
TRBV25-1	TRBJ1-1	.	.	CASSESAGLVLTEAFF	TGTGCCAGCAGTGAATCAGCAGGGCTGGTTTTGACTGAAGCTTTCTTT
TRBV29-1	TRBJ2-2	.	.	CSVPGSTRTGELFF	TGCAGCGTTCCCGGGTCCACTCGGACCGGGGAGCTGTTTTTT
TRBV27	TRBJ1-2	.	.	CASSLSAGSGYTF	TGTGCCAGCAGTTTATCCGCAGGGTCCGGCTACACCTTC
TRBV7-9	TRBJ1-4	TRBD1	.	CASSTQGSSGKLFF	TGTGCCAGCAGCACACAGGGGAGTTCGGGAAAACTGTTTTTT
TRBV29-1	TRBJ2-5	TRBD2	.	CSVSPTSGGETQYF	TGCAGCGTTTCTCCGACTAGCGGGGGAGAGACCCAGTACTTC
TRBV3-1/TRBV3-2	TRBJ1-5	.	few	CASSQVQGGQPQHF	TGTGCCAGCAGCCAGGTACAGGGTGGTCAGCCCCAGCATTTT
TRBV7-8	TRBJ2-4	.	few	CASSPLRGGLVRDIQYF	TGTGCCAGCAGCCCCCTGAGGGGAGGTTTGGTGAGGGACATTCAGTACTTC